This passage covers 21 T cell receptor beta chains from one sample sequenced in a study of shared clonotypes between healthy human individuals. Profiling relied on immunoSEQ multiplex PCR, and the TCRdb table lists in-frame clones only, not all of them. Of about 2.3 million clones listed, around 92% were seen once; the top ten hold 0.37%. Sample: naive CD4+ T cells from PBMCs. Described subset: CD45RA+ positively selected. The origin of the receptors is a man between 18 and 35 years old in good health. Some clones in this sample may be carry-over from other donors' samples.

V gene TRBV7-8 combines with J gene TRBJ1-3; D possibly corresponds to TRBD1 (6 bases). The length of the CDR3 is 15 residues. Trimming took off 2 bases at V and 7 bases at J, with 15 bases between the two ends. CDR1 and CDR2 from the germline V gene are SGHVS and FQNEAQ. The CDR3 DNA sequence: TGTGCCAGCAGCTTATCTAACTACAGGGCGAACACCATATATTTT. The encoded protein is CASSLSNYRANTIYF. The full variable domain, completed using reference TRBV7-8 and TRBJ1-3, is GAGVSQSPRYKVAKRGQDVALRCDPISGHVSLFWYQQALGQGPEFLTYFQNEAQLDKSGLPSDRFFAERPEGSVSTLKIQRTQQEDSAVYLCASSLSNYRANTIYFGEGSWLTVV.

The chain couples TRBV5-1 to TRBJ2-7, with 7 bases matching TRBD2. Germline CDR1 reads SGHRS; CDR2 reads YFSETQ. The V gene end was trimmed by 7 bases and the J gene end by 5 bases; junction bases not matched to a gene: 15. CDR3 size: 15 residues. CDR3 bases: TGCGCCAGCCGCCCGGGGGGAGGGTTGTTCCACGAGCAGTACTTC. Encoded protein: CASRPGGGLFHEQYF.

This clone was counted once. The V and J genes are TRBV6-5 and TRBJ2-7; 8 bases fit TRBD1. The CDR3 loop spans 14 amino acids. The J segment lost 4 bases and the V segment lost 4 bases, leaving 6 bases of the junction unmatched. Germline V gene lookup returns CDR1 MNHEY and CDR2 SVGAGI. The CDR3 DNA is TGTGCCAGCAGTTCCACTCGGACAGGGTACGAGCAGTACTTC. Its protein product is CASSSTRTGYEQYF.

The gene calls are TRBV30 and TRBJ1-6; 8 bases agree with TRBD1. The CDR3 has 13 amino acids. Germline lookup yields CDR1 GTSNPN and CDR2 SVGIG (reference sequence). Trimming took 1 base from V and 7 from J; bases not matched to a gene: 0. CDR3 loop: CAWSGQGNSPLHF. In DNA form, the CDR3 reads TGTGCCTGGAGTGGACAGGGGAATTCACCCCTCCACTTT.

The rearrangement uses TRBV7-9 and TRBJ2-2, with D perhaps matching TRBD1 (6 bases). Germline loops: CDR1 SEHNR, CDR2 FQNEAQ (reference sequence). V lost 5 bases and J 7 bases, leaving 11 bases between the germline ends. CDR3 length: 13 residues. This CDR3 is CASSPQGNGELFF. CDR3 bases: TGTGCCAGCAGCCCCCAGGGGAACGGGGAGCTGTTTTTT. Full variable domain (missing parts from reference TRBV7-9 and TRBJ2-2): DTGVSQNPRHKITKRGQNVTFRCDPISEHNRLYWYRQTLGQGPEFLTYFQNEAQLEKSRLLSDRFSAERPKGSFSTLEIQRTEQGDSAMYLCASSPQGNGELFFGEGSRLTVL.

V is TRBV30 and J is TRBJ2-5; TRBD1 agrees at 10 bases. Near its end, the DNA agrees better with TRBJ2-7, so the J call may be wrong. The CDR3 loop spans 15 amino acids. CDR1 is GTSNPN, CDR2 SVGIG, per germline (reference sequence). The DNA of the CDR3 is TGTGCCTGGAGCGATCCGGGACAGGGGCTCTACGAGCAGTACTTC. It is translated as CAWSDPGQGLYEQYF.

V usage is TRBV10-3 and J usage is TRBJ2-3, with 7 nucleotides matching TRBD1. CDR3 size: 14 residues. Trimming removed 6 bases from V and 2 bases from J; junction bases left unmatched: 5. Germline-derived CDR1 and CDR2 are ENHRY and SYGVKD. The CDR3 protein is CAIRPGQNTDTQYF. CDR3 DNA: TGTGCCATCAGACCGGGACAGAACACAGATACGCAGTATTTT.

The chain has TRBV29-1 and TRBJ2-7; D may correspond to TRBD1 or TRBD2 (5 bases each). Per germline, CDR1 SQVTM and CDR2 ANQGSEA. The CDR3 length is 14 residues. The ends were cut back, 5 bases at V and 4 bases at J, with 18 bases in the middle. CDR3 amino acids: CSVHGTETKYEQYF. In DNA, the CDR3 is TGCAGCGTTCATGGGACGGAGACCAAATACGAGCAGTACTTC.

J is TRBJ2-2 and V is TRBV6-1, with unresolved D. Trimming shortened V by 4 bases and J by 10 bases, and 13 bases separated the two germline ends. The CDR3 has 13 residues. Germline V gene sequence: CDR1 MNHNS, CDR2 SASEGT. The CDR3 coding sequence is TGTGCCAGCAGTGCTCCCCCTCGTGAGGAGCTGTTTTTT. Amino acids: CASSAPPREELFF.

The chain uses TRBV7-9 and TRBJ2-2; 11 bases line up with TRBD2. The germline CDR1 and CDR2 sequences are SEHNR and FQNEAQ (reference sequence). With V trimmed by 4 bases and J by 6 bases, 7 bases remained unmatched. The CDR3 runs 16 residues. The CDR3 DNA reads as TGTGCCAGCAGCTATGGGACTAGCGGATGGGCCGGGGAGCTGTTTTTT. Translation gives CASSYGTSGWAGELFF.

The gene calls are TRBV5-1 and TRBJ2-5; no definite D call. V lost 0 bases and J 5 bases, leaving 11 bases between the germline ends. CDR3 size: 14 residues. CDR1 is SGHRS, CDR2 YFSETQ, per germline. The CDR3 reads CASSLDWVRETQYF. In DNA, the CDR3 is TGCGCCAGCAGCTTGGATTGGGTTCGGGAGACCCAGTACTTC.

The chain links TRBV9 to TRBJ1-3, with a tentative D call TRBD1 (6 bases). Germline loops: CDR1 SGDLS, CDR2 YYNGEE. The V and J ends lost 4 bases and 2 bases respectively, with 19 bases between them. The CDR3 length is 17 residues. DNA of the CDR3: TGTGCCAGCAGCTACCTCTCGTCGGGGGCCACTGGAAACACCATATATTTT. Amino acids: CASSYLSSGATGNTIYF.

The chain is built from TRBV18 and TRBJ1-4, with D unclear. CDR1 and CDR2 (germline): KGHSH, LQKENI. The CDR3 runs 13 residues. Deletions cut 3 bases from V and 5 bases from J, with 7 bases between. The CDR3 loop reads CASSPVGNEKLFF. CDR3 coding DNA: TGTGCCAGCTCACCTGTGGGGAATGAAAAACTGTTTTTT.

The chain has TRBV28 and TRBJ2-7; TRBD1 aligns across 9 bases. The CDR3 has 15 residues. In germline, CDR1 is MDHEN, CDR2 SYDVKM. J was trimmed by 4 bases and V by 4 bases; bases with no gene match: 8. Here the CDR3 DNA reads TGTGCCAGCAGTTCCACGACCGGGACAGGGTACGAGCAGTACTTC. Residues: CASSSTTGTGYEQYF.

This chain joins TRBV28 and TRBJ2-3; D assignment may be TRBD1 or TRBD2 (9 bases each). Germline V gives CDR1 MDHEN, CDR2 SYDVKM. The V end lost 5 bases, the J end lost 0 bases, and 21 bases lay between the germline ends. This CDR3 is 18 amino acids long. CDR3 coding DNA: TGTGCCAGCAGTCAGGGGCTAGCGGGACAGGGAAGCACAGATACGCAGTATTTT. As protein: CASSQGLAGQGSTDTQYF. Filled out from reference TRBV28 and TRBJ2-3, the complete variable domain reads DVKVTQSSRYLVKRTGEKVFLECVQDMDHENMFWYRQDPGLGLRLIYFSYDVKMKEKGDIPEGYSVSREKKERFSLILESASTNQTSMYLCASSQGLAGQGSTDTQYFGPGTRLTVL.

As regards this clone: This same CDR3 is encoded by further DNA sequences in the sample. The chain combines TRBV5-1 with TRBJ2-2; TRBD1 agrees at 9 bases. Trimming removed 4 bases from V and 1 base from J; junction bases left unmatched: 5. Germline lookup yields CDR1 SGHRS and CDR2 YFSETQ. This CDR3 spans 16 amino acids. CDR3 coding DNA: TGCGCCAGCAGCCCACCGGGACAGGGGAACACCGGGGAGCTGTTTTTT. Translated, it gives CASSPPGQGNTGELFF.

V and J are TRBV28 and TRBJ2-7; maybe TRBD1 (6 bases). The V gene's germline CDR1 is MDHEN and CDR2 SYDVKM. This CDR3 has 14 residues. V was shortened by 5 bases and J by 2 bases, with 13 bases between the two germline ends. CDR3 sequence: CASSPWTATYEQYF. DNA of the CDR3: TGTGCCAGCAGTCCCTGGACAGCTACCTACGAGCAGTACTTC.

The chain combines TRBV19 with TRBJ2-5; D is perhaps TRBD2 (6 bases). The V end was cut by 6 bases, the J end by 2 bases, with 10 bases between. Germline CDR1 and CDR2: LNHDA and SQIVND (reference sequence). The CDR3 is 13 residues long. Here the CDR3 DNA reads TGTGCCAGTAGGGCAGGGAGGCAAGAGACCCAGTACTTC. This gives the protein CASRAGRQETQYF.

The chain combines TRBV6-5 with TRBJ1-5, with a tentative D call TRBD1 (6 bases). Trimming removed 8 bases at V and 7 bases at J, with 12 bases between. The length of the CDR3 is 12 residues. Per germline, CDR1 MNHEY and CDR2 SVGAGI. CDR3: CASGKRGQPQHF. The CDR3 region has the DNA TGTGCCAGCGGAAAAAGGGGGCAGCCCCAGCATTTT.

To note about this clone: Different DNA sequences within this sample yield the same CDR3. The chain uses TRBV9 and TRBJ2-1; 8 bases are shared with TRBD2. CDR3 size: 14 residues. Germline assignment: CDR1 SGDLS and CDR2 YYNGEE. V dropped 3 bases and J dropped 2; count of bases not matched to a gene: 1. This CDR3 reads CASSASGPYNEQFF. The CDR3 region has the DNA TGTGCCAGCAGCGCTAGCGGGCCCTACAATGAGCAGTTCTTC. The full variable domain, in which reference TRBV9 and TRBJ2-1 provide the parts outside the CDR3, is DSGVTQTPKHLITATGQRVTLRCSPRSGDLSVYWYQQSLDQGLQFLIQYYNGEERAKGNILERFSAQQFPDLHSELNLSSLELGDSALYFCASSASGPYNEQFFGPGTRLTVL.

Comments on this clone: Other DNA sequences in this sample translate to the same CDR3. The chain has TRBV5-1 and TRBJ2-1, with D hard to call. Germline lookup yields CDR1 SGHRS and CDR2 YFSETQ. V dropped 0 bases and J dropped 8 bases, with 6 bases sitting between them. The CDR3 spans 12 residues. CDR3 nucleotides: TGCGCCAGCAGCTTGGCCCTGGATGAGCAGTTCTTC. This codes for CASSLALDEQFF.